This TCR beta chain originates from a study of beta chain features in type 1 diabetes. Via CD45RO/CCR7/CD25/CD127/CD95/CD27, cells of the CD4+ naive, central memory, regulatory and stem cell-like memory subsets were sorted. Investigators reverse transcribed all isolated RNA, so they sequenced expressed TCRB transcripts. The repertoire was sequenced with immunoSEQ multiplex PCR; TCRdb's copy has only in-frame clones and lacks some. The sample shows around 430,000 clones, about 30% of them seen only once. V dropped 7 bases and J dropped 5 bases, with 14 bases sitting between them. Germline V CDR1 and CDR2: SEHNR, FQNEAQ (reference sequence). This CDR3 spans 13 amino acids. Remarks on this clone: Its antigen is not identified.

General study results and limits: Equally in patients and controls, PCR might preferentially amplify shorter templates. Type 1 diabetes patients had TCRB CDR3s that were shorter (moderately but significantly so) in all four CD4+ subsets. Fewer junction insertions and more nucleotide deletions appeared in type 1 diabetes patients.

The sequence was collected from a man younger than 35 in good health. The sequenced sample consisted of naive CD4+ T cells from blood. V and J are TRBV7-9 and TRBJ2-5; a possible D gene is TRBD1 (6 bases). This CDR3 reads CASTQRQGETQYF. As DNA, the CDR3 is TGTGCCAGCACCCAGCGGCAGGGGGAGACCCAGTACTTC.